This is a list of T cell receptor beta chains from one sample in a study of vaccination and CD4 T cells after COVID-19. TCRdb re-called the PCR reads with MiXCR, one entry per CDR3 protein. The data contain approximately 25,000 distinct CDR3 sequences, about 60% of them singletons. Their cognate antigens are unknown. Sequencing was carried out using CD4+ T cells from blood, cultured in vitro. The receptors here all came from a human donor who had recovered from COVID-19. The CDR3 runs from the conserved cysteine through the conserved F or W. A D gene is named only where the DNA matches it firmly. Some rows mark clone size as missing; the rest say once, few, many or name a class of expanded clone.

clone size: few; J gene: TRBJ1-1; V gene: TRBV6-1; D gene: -; CDR3 protein: CASSLYRGHTEAFF; CDR3 DNA: TGTGCCAGCAGCCTATATCGGGGCCACACTGAAGCTTTCTTT
clone size: -; J gene: TRBJ1-6; V gene: TRBV7-2; D gene: -; CDR3 protein: CASSLNRVYSSSYNSPLHF; CDR3 DNA: TGTGCCAGCAGCTTAAACAGGGTCTATTCCAGCTCCTATAATTCACCCCTCCACTTT
clone size: -; J gene: TRBJ2-7; V gene: TRBV30; D gene: TRBD2; CDR3 protein: CAWSLAGGPHEQYF; CDR3 DNA: TGTGCCTGGAGTCTAGCGGGAGGGCCCCACGAGCAGTACTTC
clone size: -; J gene: TRBJ2-1; V gene: TRBV5-1; D gene: TRBD1; CDR3 protein: CASSLMTGTGDYNEQFF; CDR3 DNA: TGCGCCAGCAGCTTGATGACCGGGACAGGGGATTACAATGAGCAGTTCTTC
clone size: -; J gene: TRBJ1-1; V gene: TRBV19; D gene: TRBD1; CDR3 protein: CASTGGGTGNTEAFF; CDR3 DNA: TGTGCCAGTACCGGGGGCGGGACAGGGAACACTGAAGCTTTCTTT
clone size: -; J gene: TRBJ1-1; V gene: TRBV28; D gene: -; CDR3 protein: CASKAIGKMNTEAFF; CDR3 DNA: TGTGCCAGCAAGGCGATAGGAAAGATGAACACTGAAGCTTTCTTT
clone size: few; J gene: TRBJ1-5; V gene: TRBV28; D gene: -; CDR3 protein: CASSPLGQPQHF; CDR3 DNA: TGTGCCAGCAGTCCCCTTGGGCAGCCCCAGCATTTT
clone size: -; J gene: TRBJ2-3; V gene: TRBV2; D gene: -; CDR3 protein: CASRQDLTDTQYF; CDR3 DNA: TGTGCCAGTAGACAGGACTTAACAGATACGCAGTATTTT
clone size: -; J gene: TRBJ1-2; V gene: TRBV6-2/TRBV6-3; D gene: TRBD1; CDR3 protein: CASIAGQGREGYGYTF; CDR3 DNA: TGTGCCAGCATCGCCGGACAGGGCCGCGAAGGCTATGGCTACACCTTC
clone size: -; J gene: TRBJ2-5; V gene: TRBV10-3; D gene: TRBD1; CDR3 protein: CAISSTGTGVQETQYF; CDR3 DNA: TGTGCCATCAGTAGCACCGGGACAGGGGTCCAAGAGACCCAGTACTTC
clone size: once; J gene: TRBJ2-1; V gene: TRBV11-2; D gene: -; CDR3 protein: CASRVGTREQFF; CDR3 DNA: TGTGCCAGCAGAGTCGGGACTCGGGAGCAGTTCTTC
clone size: -; J gene: TRBJ2-3; V gene: TRBV12-3/TRBV12-4; D gene: -; CDR3 protein: CASSPRYSSSTDTQYF; CDR3 DNA: TGTGCCAGCAGCCCGCGGTATTCCTCTAGCACAGATACGCAGTATTTT
clone size: few; J gene: TRBJ1-5; V gene: TRBV12-3/TRBV12-4; D gene: -; CDR3 protein: CASSFRPVNQPQHF; CDR3 DNA: TGTGCCAGCAGTTTTAGGCCAGTCAATCAGCCCCAGCATTTT
clone size: -; J gene: TRBJ2-2; V gene: TRBV4-3; D gene: -; CDR3 protein: CASSQEYLSRNTGELFF; CDR3 DNA: TGCGCCAGCAGCCAAGAGTATCTCTCGAGAAACACCGGGGAGCTGTTTTTT
clone size: few; J gene: TRBJ1-5; V gene: TRBV6-2/TRBV6-3; D gene: TRBD1; CDR3 protein: CASSSGTGSKSQHF; CDR3 DNA: TGTGCCAGCAGTTCCGGGACAGGGTCTAAGTCCCAGCATTTT
clone size: -; J gene: TRBJ2-3; V gene: TRBV27; D gene: -; CDR3 protein: CASSYRGLLTDTQYF; CDR3 DNA: TGTGCCAGCAGTTACCGGGGACTCCTCACAGATACGCAGTATTTT
clone size: -; J gene: TRBJ1-4; V gene: TRBV20-1; D gene: TRBD1; CDR3 protein: CSARGTGVGREKLFF; CDR3 DNA: TGCAGTGCTAGGGGGACAGGGGTAGGGAGGGAAAAACTGTTTTTT
clone size: -; J gene: TRBJ1-5; V gene: TRBV27; D gene: -; CDR3 protein: CASSLSFTRNQPQHF; CDR3 DNA: TGTGCCAGCAGTTTATCGTTCACAAGGAATCAGCCCCAGCATTTT
clone size: -; J gene: TRBJ2-3; V gene: TRBV7-2; D gene: TRBD1; CDR3 protein: CASSSTGGMDTQYF; CDR3 DNA: TGTGCCAGCAGCTCCACAGGGGGGATGGATACGCAGTATTTT
clone size: -; J gene: TRBJ1-2; V gene: TRBV28; D gene: -; CDR3 protein: CASSFNGYTF; CDR3 DNA: TGTGCCAGCAGTTTTAATGGCTACACCTTC
clone size: -; J gene: TRBJ2-7; V gene: TRBV19; D gene: -; CDR3 protein: CASSIGAATYEQYF; CDR3 DNA: TGTGCCAGTAGTATAGGGGCCGCTACCTACGAGCAGTACTTC
clone size: -; J gene: TRBJ1-1; V gene: TRBV6-1; D gene: -; CDR3 protein: CASRPTTGTSTEAFF; CDR3 DNA: TGTGCCAGCAGGCCGACAACCGGGACATCCACTGAAGCTTTCTTT
clone size: once; J gene: TRBJ1-2; V gene: TRBV2; D gene: -; CDR3 protein: CASSEGDVYGYTF; CDR3 DNA: TGTGCCAGCAGTGAGGGGGACGTCTATGGCTACACCTTC
clone size: -; J gene: TRBJ2-7; V gene: TRBV7-2; D gene: -; CDR3 protein: CASSPGPSSYEQYF; CDR3 DNA: TGTGCCAGCAGCCCCGGACCGAGCTCCTACGAGCAGTACTTC
clone size: medium-sized; J gene: TRBJ1-2; V gene: TRBV30; D gene: -; CDR3 protein: CACPGRRVSHYGYTF; CDR3 DNA: TGTGCCTGCCCAGGGAGACGGGTTTCCCACTATGGCTACACCTTC
clone size: -; J gene: TRBJ1-4; V gene: TRBV28; D gene: -; CDR3 protein: CASSLLGSWEKLFF; CDR3 DNA: TGTGCCAGCAGTCTCTTGGGGTCCTGGGAAAAACTGTTTTTT
clone size: -; J gene: TRBJ2-4; V gene: TRBV6-5; D gene: -; CDR3 protein: CASSYSTAGAAKNIQYF; CDR3 DNA: TGTGCCAGCAGTTACTCGACGGCAGGGGCAGCCAAAAACATTCAGTACTTC
clone size: -; J gene: TRBJ1-2; V gene: TRBV19; D gene: TRBD1; CDR3 protein: CASTPGGGNYGYTF; CDR3 DNA: TGTGCCAGTACCCCAGGGGGGGGCAACTATGGCTACACCTTC
clone size: once; J gene: TRBJ2-7; V gene: TRBV6-2/TRBV6-3; D gene: -; CDR3 protein: CASSYGTPNYYEQYF; CDR3 DNA: TGTGCCAGCAGTTATGGGACACCAAATTACTACGAGCAGTACTTC
clone size: -; J gene: TRBJ1-1; V gene: TRBV6-5; D gene: TRBD1; CDR3 protein: CASSFGTGEAFF; CDR3 DNA: TGTGCCAGCAGTTTCGGGACAGGCGAAGCTTTCTTT
clone size: -; J gene: TRBJ2-7; V gene: TRBV10-2; D gene: -; CDR3 protein: CASDIVRGWVSYEQYF; CDR3 DNA: TGCGCCAGCGACATAGTCCGAGGGTGGGTATCCTACGAGCAGTACTTC
clone size: -; J gene: TRBJ2-5; V gene: TRBV24-1; D gene: -; CDR3 protein: CATSPRTQETQYF; CDR3 DNA: TGTGCCACCAGCCCGCGAACCCAAGAGACCCAGTACTTC
clone size: -; J gene: TRBJ2-3; V gene: TRBV24-1; D gene: TRBD2; CDR3 protein: CATSGRTSGLFTDTQYF; CDR3 DNA: TGTGCCACCAGTGGTCGGACTAGCGGATTATTCACAGATACGCAGTATTTT
clone size: -; J gene: TRBJ1-6; V gene: TRBV19; D gene: -; CDR3 protein: CASAMDRVGVTSPLHF; CDR3 DNA: TGTGCCAGCGCGATGGACCGGGTTGGGGTAACGTCACCCCTCCACTTT
clone size: -; J gene: TRBJ1-2; V gene: TRBV19; D gene: TRBD1; CDR3 protein: CASADRGRYGYTF; CDR3 DNA: TGTGCCAGCGCGGACAGGGGGAGGTATGGCTACACCTTC
clone size: -; J gene: TRBJ2-1; V gene: TRBV11-3; D gene: -; CDR3 protein: CASSLTRGIDEQFF; CDR3 DNA: TGTGCCAGCAGCTTGACTAGAGGTATCGATGAGCAGTTCTTC
clone size: -; J gene: TRBJ2-2; V gene: TRBV20-1; D gene: -; CDR3 protein: CSATSGHITGELFF; CDR3 DNA: TGCAGTGCTACTTCGGGACACATAACCGGGGAGCTGTTTTTT
clone size: once; J gene: TRBJ2-7; V gene: TRBV28; D gene: -; CDR3 protein: CASSFEAYEQYF; CDR3 DNA: TGTGCCAGCAGTTTCGAAGCCTACGAGCAGTACTTC
clone size: -; J gene: TRBJ2-7; V gene: TRBV7-6; D gene: -; CDR3 protein: CASSPSVAYEQYF; CDR3 DNA: TGTGCCAGCAGCCCTAGTGTGGCCTACGAGCAGTACTTC
clone size: -; J gene: TRBJ2-3; V gene: TRBV6-2/TRBV6-3; D gene: -; CDR3 protein: CASSRNRGDTQYF; CDR3 DNA: TGTGCCAGCAGTCGGAATAGGGGTGATACGCAGTATTTT
clone size: -; J gene: TRBJ2-7; V gene: TRBV6-2/TRBV6-3; D gene: -; CDR3 protein: CASTSPGFSYEQYF; CDR3 DNA: TGTGCCAGCACGTCCCCCGGTTTTTCGTACGAGCAGTACTTC
clone size: few; J gene: TRBJ1-6; V gene: TRBV20-1; D gene: -; CDR3 protein: CSAAGTRGENSPLHF; CDR3 DNA: TGCAGTGCTGCCGGGACACGCGGGGAAAATTCACCCCTCCACTTT
clone size: -; J gene: TRBJ2-3; V gene: TRBV10-3; D gene: TRBD2; CDR3 protein: CAISATSDGTDTQYF; CDR3 DNA: TGTGCCATCAGCGCGACTAGCGACGGTACAGATACGCAGTATTTT
clone size: -; J gene: TRBJ2-2; V gene: TRBV10-3; D gene: TRBD1; CDR3 protein: CAISAGQGAPGELFF; CDR3 DNA: TGTGCCATCAGCGCAGGACAGGGGGCGCCCGGGGAGCTGTTTTTT
clone size: -; J gene: TRBJ2-3; V gene: TRBV6-1; D gene: -; CDR3 protein: CATVGTSRIDTQYF; CDR3 DNA: TGTGCCACAGTGGGGACGTCAAGGATAGATACGCAGTATTTT
clone size: -; J gene: TRBJ2-5; V gene: TRBV20-1; D gene: TRBD1; CDR3 protein: CSARDYGTGGGETQYF; CDR3 DNA: TGCAGTGCTAGAGATTACGGGACAGGGGGAGGGGAGACCCAGTACTTC
clone size: -; J gene: TRBJ2-3; V gene: TRBV20-1; D gene: -; CDR3 protein: CSAKPSGLRSDTQYF; CDR3 DNA: TGCAGTGCTAAACCTAGTGGGCTAAGGTCAGATACGCAGTATTTT
clone size: -; J gene: TRBJ1-1; V gene: TRBV20-1; D gene: TRBD1; CDR3 protein: CSAGNRGNTEAFF; CDR3 DNA: TGCAGTGCGGGCAACAGGGGGAACACTGAAGCTTTCTTT